This note documents a single T cell receptor beta chain sequence. Its antigen is undetermined. Clones were read by immunoSEQ multiplex PCR, and TCRdb kept only the in-frame ones, dropping some. The table includes tens of thousands of clones, roughly 91% detected once. This sample was included in a study of OX40 agonist ivuxolimab in advanced cancers. Overall study context: Ivuxolimab is a fully human IgG2 antibody that activates OX40 (CD134). Patients with hepatocellular carcinoma, melanoma, renal cell or head and neck cancer made up the dose-escalation patients. With a range of 23 to 79, age averaged about 59 years, and about 80% were male.

Study results and limitations: Clones of CD4+ and CD8+ blood T cells grew by week 6 at doses of 0.1 to 3.0 mg/kg.

The CDR3 is 15 residues long. The V segment lost 1 base and the J segment 0 bases; nucleotides outside the gene matches: 3. The germline V gene encodes CDR1 MNHEY and CDR2 SVGAGI. The rearrangement links TRBV6-5 to TRBJ2-7; 7 bases are a match to TRBD2. Sequenced material: CD4+ or CD8+ T cells sorted from blood, taken in a trial of the OX40 agonist ivuxolimab. The TCR originated in an adult with an advanced solid tumor such as melanoma, head and neck, liver or kidney cancer. For the CDR3, the DNA is TGTGCCAGCAGTTACTTGGGCGGGAGCTCCTACGAGCAGTACTTC. Protein: CASSYLGGSSYEQYF.